This TCR beta chain was profiled in a study of PD-L1 blockade in urothelial cancer. For the study at large: The patients' atezolizumab therapy, 1,200 mg intravenously every 3 weeks, started in the mid-2010s.

The V segment lost 4 bases and the J segment 8 bases; nucleotides outside the gene matches: 10. Per germline, CDR1 MGHRA and CDR2 YSYEKL. The CDR3 spans 14 residues. Data came from immunoSEQ multiplex PCR; TCRdb stores just in-frame clones and leaves some out. This sample has about 74,000 clones, with around 84% found just once. This TCR was recovered from a man in his 70s with urothelial cancer. The sequenced sample was PBMCs, obtained around atezolizumab (anti-PD-L1) treatment. The gene calls are TRBV4-1 and TRBJ1-2; 7 bases align to TRBD1. The CDR3 loop is CASSRPGGRGGYTF. DNA for the CDR3: TGCGCCAGCAGCCGCCCAGGGGGAAGGGGAGGCTACACCTTC.